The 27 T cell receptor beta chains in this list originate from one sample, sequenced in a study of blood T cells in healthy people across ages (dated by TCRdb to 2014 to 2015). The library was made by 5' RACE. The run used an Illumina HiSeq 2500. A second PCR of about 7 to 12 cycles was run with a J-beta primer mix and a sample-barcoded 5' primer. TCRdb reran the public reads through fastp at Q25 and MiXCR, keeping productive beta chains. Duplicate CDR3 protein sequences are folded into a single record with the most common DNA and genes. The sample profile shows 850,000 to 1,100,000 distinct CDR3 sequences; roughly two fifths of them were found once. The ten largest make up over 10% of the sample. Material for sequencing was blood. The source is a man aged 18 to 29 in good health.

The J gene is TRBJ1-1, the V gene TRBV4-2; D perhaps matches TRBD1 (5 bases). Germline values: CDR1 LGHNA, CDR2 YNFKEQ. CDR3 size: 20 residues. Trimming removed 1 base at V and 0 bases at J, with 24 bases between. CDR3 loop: CASSQVKDLRAGTMNTEAFF. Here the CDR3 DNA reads TGTGCCAGCAGCCAAGTAAAAGACCTACGGGCTGGGACGATGAACACTGAAGCTTTCTTT.

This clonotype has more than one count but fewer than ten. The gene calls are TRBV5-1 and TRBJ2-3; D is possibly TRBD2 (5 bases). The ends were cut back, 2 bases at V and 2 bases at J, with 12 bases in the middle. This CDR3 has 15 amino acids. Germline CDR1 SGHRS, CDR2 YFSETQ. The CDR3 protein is CASSFLAAVTDTQYF. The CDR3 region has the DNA TGCGCCAGCAGCTTTCTAGCAGCAGTCACAGATACGCAGTATTTT.

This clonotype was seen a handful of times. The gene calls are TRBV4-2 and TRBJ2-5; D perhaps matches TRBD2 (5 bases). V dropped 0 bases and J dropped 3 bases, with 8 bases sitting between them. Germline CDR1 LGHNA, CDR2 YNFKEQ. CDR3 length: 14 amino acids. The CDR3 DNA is TGTGCCAGCAGCCAAGAGGCTAGCAAAGAGACCCAGTACTTC. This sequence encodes CASSQEASKETQYF.

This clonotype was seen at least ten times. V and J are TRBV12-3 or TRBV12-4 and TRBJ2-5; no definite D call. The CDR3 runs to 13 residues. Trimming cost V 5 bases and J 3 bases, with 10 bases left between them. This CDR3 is CASSPREKETQYF. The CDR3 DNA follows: TGTGCCAGCAGTCCAAGAGAAAAAGAGACCCAGTACTTC.

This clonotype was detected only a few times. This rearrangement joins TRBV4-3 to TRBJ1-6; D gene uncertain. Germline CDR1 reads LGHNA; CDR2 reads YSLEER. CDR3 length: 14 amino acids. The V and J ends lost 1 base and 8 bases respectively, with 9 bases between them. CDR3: CASSQGQSDSPLHF. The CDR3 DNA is TGCGCCAGCAGCCAAGGGCAGAGTGATTCACCCCTCCACTTT.

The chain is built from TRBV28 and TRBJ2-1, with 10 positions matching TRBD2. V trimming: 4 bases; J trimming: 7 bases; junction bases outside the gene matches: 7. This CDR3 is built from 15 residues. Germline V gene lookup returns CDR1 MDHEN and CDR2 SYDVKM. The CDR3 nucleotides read TGTGCCAGCAGTTCAGCGGGGGGGCAATGGAATGAGCAGTTCTTC. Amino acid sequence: CASSSAGGQWNEQFF.

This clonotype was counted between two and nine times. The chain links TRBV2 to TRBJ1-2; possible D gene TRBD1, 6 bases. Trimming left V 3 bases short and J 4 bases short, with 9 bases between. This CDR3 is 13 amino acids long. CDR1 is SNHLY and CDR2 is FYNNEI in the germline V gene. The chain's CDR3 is CASSDQGIYGYTF. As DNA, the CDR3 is TGTGCCAGCAGTGATCAGGGGATCTATGGCTACACCTTC. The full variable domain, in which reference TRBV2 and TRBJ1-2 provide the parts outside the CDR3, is EPEVTQTPSHQVTQMGQEVILRCVPISNHLYFYWYRQILGQKVEFLVSFYNNEISEKSEIFDDQFSVERPDGSNFTLKIRSTKLEDSAMYFCASSDQGIYGYTFGSGTRLTVV.

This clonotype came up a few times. The CDR3 nucleotides are TGTGCCAGCAGTTACGTGACAGGGGGCGGCTATGGCTACACCTTC. It translates to CASSYVTGGGYGYTF. The J gene is TRBJ1-2, the V gene TRBV6-5; 10 nucleotides align to TRBD1. CDR1 and CDR2 (germline): MNHEY, SVGAGI. The CDR3 is 15 amino acids. J was trimmed by 4 bases and V by 2 bases; bases with no gene match: 4.

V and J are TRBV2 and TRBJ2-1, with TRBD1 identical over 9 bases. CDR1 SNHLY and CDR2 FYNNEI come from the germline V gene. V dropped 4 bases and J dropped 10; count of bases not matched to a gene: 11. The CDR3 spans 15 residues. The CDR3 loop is CASSVNRGRVGEQFF. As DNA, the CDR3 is TGTGCCAGCAGTGTCAACAGGGGGCGCGTCGGGGAGCAGTTCTTC.

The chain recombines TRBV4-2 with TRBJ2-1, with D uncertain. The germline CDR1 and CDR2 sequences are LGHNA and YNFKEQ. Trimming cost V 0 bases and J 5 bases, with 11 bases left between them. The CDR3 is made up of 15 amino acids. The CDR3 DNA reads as TGTGCCAGCAGCCAAGATCCGGGCGAGGACAATGAGCAGTTCTTC. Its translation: CASSQDPGEDNEQFF.

The CDR3 DNA reads as TGCAGTGCTTCTATCCCAACAGGGGGCGTAGATACGCAGTATTTT. Residues: CSASIPTGGVDTQYF. The chain employs TRBV20-1 and TRBJ2-3; 9 positions agree with TRBD1. Germline CDR1 is DFQATT and CDR2 is SNEGSKA (reference sequence). V trimming: 5 bases; J trimming: 5 bases; junction bases outside the gene matches: 11. The length of the CDR3 is 15 residues.

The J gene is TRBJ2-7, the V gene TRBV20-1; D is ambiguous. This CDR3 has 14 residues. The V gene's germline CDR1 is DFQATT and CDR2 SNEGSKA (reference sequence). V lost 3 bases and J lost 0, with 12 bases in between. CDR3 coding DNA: TGCAGTGCTAGGGGCCAGCTCAGCTCCTACGAGCAGTACTTC. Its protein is CSARGQLSSYEQYF.

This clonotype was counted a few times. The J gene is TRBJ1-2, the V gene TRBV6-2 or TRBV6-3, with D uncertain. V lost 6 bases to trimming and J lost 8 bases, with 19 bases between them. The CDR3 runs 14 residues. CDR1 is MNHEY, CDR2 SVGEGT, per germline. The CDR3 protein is CASRDPGAAAGYTF. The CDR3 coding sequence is TGTGCCAGCAGAGATCCGGGAGCCGCGGCCGGCTACACCTTC.

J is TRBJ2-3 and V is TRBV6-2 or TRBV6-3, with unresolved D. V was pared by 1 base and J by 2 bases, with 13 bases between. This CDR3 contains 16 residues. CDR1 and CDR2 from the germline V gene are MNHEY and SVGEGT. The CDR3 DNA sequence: TGTGCCAGCAGTTACTTCCCCACAAGTCCCACAGATACGCAGTATTTT. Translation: CASSYFPTSPTDTQYF.

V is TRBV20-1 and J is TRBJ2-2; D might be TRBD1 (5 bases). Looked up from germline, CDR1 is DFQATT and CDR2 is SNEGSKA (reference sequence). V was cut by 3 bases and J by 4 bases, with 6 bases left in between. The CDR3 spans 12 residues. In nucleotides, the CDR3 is TGCAGTGCTAGCAGGGCCACCGGGGAGCTGTTTTTT. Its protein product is CSASRATGELFF.

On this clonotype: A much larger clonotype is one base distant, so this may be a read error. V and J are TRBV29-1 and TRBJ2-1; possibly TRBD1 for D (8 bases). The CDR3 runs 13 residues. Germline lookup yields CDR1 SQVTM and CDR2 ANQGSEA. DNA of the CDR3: TGCAGCGTACAGGGGGGGTCCTACAATGAGCGGTTCTTC. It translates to CSVQGGSYNERFF.

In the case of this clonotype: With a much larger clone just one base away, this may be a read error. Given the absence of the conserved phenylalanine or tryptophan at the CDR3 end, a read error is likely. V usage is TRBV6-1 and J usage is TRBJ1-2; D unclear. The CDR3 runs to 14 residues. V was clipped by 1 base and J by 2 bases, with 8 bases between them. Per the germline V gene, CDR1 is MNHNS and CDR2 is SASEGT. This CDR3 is CASSEGGNNYGYTL. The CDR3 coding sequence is TGTGCCAGCAGTGAAGGCGGCAACAACTATGGCTACACCTTA.

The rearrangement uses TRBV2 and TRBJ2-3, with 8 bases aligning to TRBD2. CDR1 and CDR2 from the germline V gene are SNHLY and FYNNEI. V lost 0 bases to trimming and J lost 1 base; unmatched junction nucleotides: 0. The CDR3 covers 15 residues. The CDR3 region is CASSEARGGTDTQYF. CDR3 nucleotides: TGTGCCAGCAGTGAAGCGCGGGGGGGCACAGATACGCAGTATTTT. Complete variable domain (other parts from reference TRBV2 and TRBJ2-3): EPEVTQTPSHQVTQMGQEVILRCVPISNHLYFYWYRQILGQKVEFLVSFYNNEISEKSEIFDDQFSVERPDGSNFTLKIRSTKLEDSAMYFCASSEARGGTDTQYFGPGTRLTVL.

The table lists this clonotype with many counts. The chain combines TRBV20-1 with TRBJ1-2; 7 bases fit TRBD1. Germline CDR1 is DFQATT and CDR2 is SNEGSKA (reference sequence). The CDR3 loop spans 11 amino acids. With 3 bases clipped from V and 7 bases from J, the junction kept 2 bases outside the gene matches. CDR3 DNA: TGCAGTGCTAGGACAGGGACTGGCTACACCTTC. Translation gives CSARTGTGYTF.

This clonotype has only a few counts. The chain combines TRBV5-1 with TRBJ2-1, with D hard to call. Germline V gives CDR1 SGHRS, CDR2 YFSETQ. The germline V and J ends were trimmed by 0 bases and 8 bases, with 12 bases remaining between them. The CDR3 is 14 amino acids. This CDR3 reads CASSLVVQPDEQFF. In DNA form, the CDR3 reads TGCGCCAGCAGCTTGGTGGTACAGCCGGATGAGCAGTTCTTC.

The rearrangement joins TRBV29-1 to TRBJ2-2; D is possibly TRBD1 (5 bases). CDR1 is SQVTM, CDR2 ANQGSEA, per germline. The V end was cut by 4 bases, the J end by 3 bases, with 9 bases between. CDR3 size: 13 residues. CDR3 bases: TGCAGCGTTGCAGGGTCGGACACCGGGGAGCTGTTTTTT. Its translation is CSVAGSDTGELFF.

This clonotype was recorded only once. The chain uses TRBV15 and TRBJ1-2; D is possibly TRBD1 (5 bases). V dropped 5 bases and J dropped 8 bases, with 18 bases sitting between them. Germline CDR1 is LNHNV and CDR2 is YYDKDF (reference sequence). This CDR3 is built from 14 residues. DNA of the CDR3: TGTGCCACCAGCCTGGCCATCGGGGGGAAGGGCTACACCTTC. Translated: CATSLAIGGKGYTF.

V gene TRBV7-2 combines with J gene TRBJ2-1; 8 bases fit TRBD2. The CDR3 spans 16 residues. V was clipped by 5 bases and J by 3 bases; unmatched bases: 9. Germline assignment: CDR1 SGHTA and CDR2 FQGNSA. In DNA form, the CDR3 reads TGTGCCAGCAGCCCCTTGACGGGACTAGTCTACAATGAGCAGTTCTTC. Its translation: CASSPLTGLVYNEQFF.

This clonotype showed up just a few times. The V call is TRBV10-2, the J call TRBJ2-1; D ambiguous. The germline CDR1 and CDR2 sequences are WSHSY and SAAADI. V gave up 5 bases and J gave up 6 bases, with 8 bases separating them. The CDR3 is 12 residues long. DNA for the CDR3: TGCGCCAGCAGTCGCGCGGTCAATGAGCAGTTCTTC. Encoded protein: CASSRAVNEQFF.

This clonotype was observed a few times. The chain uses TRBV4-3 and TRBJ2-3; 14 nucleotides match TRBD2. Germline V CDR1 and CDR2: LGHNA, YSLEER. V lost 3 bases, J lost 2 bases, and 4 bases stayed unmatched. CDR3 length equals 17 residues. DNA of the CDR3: TGCGCCAGCAGCCAGGGGACTAGCGGGGGACACACAGATACGCAGTATTTT. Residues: CASSQGTSGGHTDTQYF.

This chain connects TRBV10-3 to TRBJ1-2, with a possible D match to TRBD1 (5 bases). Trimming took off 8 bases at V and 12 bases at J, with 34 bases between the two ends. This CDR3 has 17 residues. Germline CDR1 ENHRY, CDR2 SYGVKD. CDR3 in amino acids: CAIQEPFRDRGSRGHTF. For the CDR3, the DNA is TGTGCCATCCAGGAACCTTTCCGGGACCGAGGATCGAGGGGCCACACCTTC.

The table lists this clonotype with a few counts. The CDR3 nucleotides read TGCAGTGCTAGTGGCTCAGGAGGCGGACTTAGGTCCTACAATGAGCAGTTCTTC. Protein sequence: CSASGSGGGLRSYNEQFF. The rearrangement uses TRBV20-1 and TRBJ2-1, with D perhaps matching TRBD2 (5 bases). Germline assignment: CDR1 DFQATT and CDR2 SNEGSKA (reference sequence). Deletions cut 3 bases from V and 1 base from J, with 22 bases between. There are 18 residues in the CDR3.